The sequence of this T cell receptor (beta chain) was determined in a study of control samples from healthy donors and cancer patients. TCRdb keeps only in-frame clones here, not all; method: immunoSEQ multiplex PCR. The sample holds 40,000 to 50,000 clones, 90% to 95% seen once. Deletions cut 8 bases from V and 1 base from J, with 11 bases between. Germline V gene sequence: CDR1 MNHEY, CDR2 SVGAGI. This CDR3 contains 13 residues. The genes are TRBV6-5 and TRBJ1-1, with D unclear. Sample: blood. The clonotype comes from a man aged 55 to 70 in good health. This CDR3 reads CASGLRENTEAFF. For the CDR3, the DNA is TGTGCCAGCGGCCTCCGGGAGAACACTGAAGCTTTCTTT.